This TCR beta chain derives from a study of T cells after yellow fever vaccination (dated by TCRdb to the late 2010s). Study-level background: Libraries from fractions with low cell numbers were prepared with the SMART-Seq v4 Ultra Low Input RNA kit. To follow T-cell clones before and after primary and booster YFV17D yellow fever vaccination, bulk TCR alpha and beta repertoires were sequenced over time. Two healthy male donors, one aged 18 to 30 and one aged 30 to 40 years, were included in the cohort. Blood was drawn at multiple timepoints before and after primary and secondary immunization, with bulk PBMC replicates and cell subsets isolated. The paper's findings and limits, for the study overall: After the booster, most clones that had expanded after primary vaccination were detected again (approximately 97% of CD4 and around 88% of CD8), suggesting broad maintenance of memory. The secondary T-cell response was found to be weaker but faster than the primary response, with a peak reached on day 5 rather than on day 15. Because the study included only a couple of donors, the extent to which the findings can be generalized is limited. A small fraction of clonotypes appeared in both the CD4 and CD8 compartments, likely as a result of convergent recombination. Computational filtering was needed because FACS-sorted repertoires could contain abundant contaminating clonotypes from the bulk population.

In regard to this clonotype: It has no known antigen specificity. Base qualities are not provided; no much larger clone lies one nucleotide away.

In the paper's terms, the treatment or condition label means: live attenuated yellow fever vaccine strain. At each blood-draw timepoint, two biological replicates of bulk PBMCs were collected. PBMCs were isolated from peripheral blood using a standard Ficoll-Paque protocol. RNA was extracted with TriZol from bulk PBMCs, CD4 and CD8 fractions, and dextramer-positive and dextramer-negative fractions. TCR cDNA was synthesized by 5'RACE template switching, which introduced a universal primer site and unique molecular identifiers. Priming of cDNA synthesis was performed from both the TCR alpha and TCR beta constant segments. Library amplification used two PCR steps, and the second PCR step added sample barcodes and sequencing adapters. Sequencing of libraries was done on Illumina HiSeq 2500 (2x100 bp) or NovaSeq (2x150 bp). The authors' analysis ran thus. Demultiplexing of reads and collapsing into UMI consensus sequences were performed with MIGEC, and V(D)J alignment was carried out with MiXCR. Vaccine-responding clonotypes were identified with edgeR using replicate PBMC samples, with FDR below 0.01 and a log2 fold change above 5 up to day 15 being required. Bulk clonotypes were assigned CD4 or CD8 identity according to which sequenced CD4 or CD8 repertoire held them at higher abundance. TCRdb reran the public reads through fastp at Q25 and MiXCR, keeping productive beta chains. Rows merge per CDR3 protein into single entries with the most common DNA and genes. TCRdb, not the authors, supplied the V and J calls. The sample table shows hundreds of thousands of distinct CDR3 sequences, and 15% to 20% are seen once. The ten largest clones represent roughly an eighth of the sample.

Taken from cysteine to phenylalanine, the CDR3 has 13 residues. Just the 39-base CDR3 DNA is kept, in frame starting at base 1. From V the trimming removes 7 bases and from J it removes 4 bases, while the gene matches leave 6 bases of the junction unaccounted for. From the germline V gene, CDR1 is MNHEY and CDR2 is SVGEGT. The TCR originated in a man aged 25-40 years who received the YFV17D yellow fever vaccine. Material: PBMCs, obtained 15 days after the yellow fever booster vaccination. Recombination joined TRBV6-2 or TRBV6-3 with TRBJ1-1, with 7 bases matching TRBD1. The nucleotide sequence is TGTGCCAGCAAGACAGGGCCTGGCACTGAAGCTTTCTTT. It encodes CASKTGPGTEAFF.